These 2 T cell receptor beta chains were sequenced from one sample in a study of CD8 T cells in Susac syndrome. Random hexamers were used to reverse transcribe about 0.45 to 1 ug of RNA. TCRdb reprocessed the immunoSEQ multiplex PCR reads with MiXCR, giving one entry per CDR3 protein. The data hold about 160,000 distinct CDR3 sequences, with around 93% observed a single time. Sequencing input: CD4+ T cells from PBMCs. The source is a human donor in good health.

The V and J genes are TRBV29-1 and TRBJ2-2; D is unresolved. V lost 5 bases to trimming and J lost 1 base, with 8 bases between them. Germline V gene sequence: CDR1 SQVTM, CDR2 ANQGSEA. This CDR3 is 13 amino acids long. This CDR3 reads CSVSWLNTGELFF. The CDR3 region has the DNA TGCAGCGTTAGTTGGCTGAACACCGGGGAGCTGTTTTTT.

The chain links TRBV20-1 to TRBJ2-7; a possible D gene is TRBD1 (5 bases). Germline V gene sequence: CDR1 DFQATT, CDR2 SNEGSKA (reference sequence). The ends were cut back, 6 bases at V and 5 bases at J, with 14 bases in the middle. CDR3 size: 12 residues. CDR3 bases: TGCAGTGCGCCAGGGTTTTGGAACGAGCAGTACTTC. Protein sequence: CSAPGFWNEQYF.